A selection of T cell receptor beta chains follows, all from one sample in a study of T-cell reconstitution after alpha-beta-depleted transplantation in children. MiXCR, applied by TCRdb to the PCR reads, yields one record per CDR3 protein. The sample holds 600,000 or so distinct CDR3 sequences, more than 20% seen once. Sequencing used PBMCs, mostly from graft donor cells, obtained 360 days after TCRalphabeta/CD19-depleted stem cell transplant. The origin of the receptors is a boy under two years old who had a stem cell transplant for acute myeloid leukemia, so the T cells may come from the graft donor. CDR3s include the opening cysteine and the closing phenylalanine or tryptophan. The D gene is left open where the match is weak. Part of the rows lack a size; the others show once, few, many or a class for expanded clones.

>TRBV7-6|NA|TRBJ2-5|few
CASSLELRREGLETQYF
TGTGCCAGCAGCTTAGAGCTACGGAGGGAAGGATTAGAGACCCAGTACTTC
>TRBV20-1|NA|TRBJ1-2|NA
CSATDTAYGYTF
TGCAGTGCTACGGACACAGCTTATGGCTACACCTTC
>TRBV7-2|TRBD2|TRBJ2-3|many
CASSLEAGSYTDTQYF
TGTGCCAGCAGCTTAGAAGCGGGGAGCTACACAGATACGCAGTATTTT
>TRBV7-3|NA|TRBJ2-3|many
CASSSHPRAGLSTDTQYF
TGTGCCAGCAGCTCCCATCCCAGGGCAGGACTTAGCACAGATACGCAGTATTTT
>TRBV27|NA|TRBJ2-6|few
CASSLSGPGANVLTF
TGTGCCAGCAGTTTATCGGGGCCCGGGGCCAACGTCCTGACTTTC
>TRBV20-1|NA|TRBJ2-3|many
CSAPKKGNTQYF
TGCAGTGCCCCTAAGAAGGGGAATACGCAGTATTTT
>TRBV4-2|NA|TRBJ1-4|many
CASSQDSQGAISELFF
TGTGCCAGCAGCCAAGATTCTCAGGGAGCGATTTCGGAACTGTTTTTT
>TRBV5-1|NA|TRBJ1-2|NA
CASSLTGWYGYTF
TGCGCCAGCAGCCTAACAGGGTGGTATGGCTACACCTTC
>TRBV9|NA|TRBJ2-1|few
CASSVVRGGDEQFF
TGTGCCAGCAGCGTAGTAAGGGGCGGGGATGAGCAGTTCTTC
>TRBV7-9|NA|TRBJ1-1|NA
CASSLNAFF
TGTGCCAGCAGCTTAAACGCTTTCTTT
>TRBV7-9|TRBD1|TRBJ2-3|many
CASSYGQGADTQYF
TGTGCCAGCAGTTACGGACAGGGCGCAGATACGCAGTATTTT
>TRBV28|TRBD2|TRBJ2-1|few
CASSRGGLTYNEQFF
TGTGCCAGCAGCCGCGGGGGGCTAACCTACAATGAGCAGTTCTTC
>TRBV13|NA|TRBJ2-1|few
CASSPSRGNEQFF
TGTGCCAGCAGCCCTAGCCGCGGGAATGAGCAGTTCTTC
>TRBV11-2|NA|TRBJ2-1|many
CASSPRQGWGGNEQFF
TGTGCCAGCAGCCCGAGACAGGGCTGGGGGGGGAATGAGCAGTTCTTC
>TRBV7-9|TRBD1|TRBJ2-1|many
CASSLTGGGNEQFF
TGTGCCAGCAGCCTGACAGGGGGCGGGAATGAGCAGTTCTTC
>TRBV7-8|NA|TRBJ2-3|NA
CASSLYGGPPRRDTQYF
TGTGCCAGCAGCCTCTACGGCGGACCACCTCGCAGGGATACGCAGTATTTT
>TRBV20-1|TRBD2|TRBJ2-5|few
CSATLAVRGETQYF
TGCAGTGCCACACTAGCGGTGAGGGGGGAGACCCAGTACTTC
>TRBV12-3/TRBV12-4|NA|TRBJ1-1|many
CASSLPPAATHEAFF
TGTGCCAGCAGTTTACCCCCGGCGGCAACTCACGAAGCTTTCTTT
>TRBV5-4|NA|TRBJ1-2|few
CASSFPTRGPEGGYTF
TGTGCCAGCAGCTTCCCCACCCGGGGGCCGGAGGGTGGCTACACCTTC
>TRBV6-5|NA|TRBJ2-1|NA
CASSYQTSDEQFF
TGTGCCAGCAGTTACCAGACTAGTGATGAGCAGTTCTTC
>TRBV29-1|NA|TRBJ1-3|NA
CSAAGTGNTIYF
TGCAGTGCCGCGGGCACCGGCAACACCATATATTTT
>TRBV20-1|TRBD1|TRBJ2-7|NA
CSATRQGYEQYF
TGCAGTGCTACCCGACAGGGGTACGAGCAGTACTTC
>TRBV6-1|NA|TRBJ2-2|once
CASLGRVNTGELFF
TGTGCCAGTTTGGGGCGGGTGAACACCGGGGAGCTGTTTTTT
>TRBV29-1|NA|TRBJ2-7|few
CSARINSYEQYF
TGCAGCGCACGCATCAACTCCTACGAGCAGTACTTC
>TRBV20-1|NA|TRBJ1-6|many
CSARAGGRPPLHF
TGCAGTGCTAGAGCAGGTGGTAGACCACCCCTCCACTTT
>TRBV15|NA|TRBJ1-5|NA
CATSRDLWSDNQPQHF
TGTGCCACCAGCAGAGATCTCTGGAGCGACAATCAGCCCCAGCATTTT
>TRBV12-3/TRBV12-4|NA|TRBJ2-2|many
CASSLRGELFF
TGTGCCAGCAGTTTACGAGGGGAACTGTTTTTT
>TRBV2|TRBD1|TRBJ1-6|NA
CARGTGAPFGSPLHF
TGTGCCAGGGGGACAGGTGCCCCGTTTGGTTCACCCCTCCACTTT
>TRBV3-1|NA|TRBJ1-1|few
CASSPTRAHTEAFF
TGTGCCAGCAGCCCCACTCGGGCCCACACTGAAGCTTTCTTT
>TRBV20-1|NA|TRBJ1-1|few
CSASWDGSNTEAFF
TGCAGTGCTAGCTGGGACGGCTCGAACACTGAAGCTTTCTTT
>TRBV7-9|NA|TRBJ2-3|few
CASSRIVGAGDTQYF
TGTGCCAGCAGTCGTATTGTAGGGGCAGGAGATACGCAGTATTTT
>TRBV12-3/TRBV12-4|NA|TRBJ1-1|NA
CASSLWEGMSFF
TGTGCCAGCAGTTTATGGGAGGGAATGTCTTTCTTT
>TRBV5-1|NA|TRBJ2-3|many
CASSPKGREDTQYF
TGCGCCAGCAGCCCAAAGGGTAGGGAGGATACGCAGTATTTT